This entry lists 17 T cell receptor beta chains sequenced from one sample in a study of T-cell reconstitution after alpha-beta-depleted transplantation in children. Unique molecular identifiers were used to barcode this TCRbeta library. TCRdb used MiXCR to reprocess the PCR reads, holding one entry per CDR3 protein. The sample holds around 960,000 distinct CDR3 sequences, 25% to 35% seen once. This material consisted of PBMCs, mostly from graft donor cells, taken 360 days after TCRalphabeta/CD19-depleted stem cell transplant. Every receptor here comes from a boy under two years old who had a stem cell transplant for SCID, so the T cells may come from the graft donor.

The genes are TRBV29-1 and TRBJ2-1; 7 nucleotides agree with TRBD1. V shed 4 bases and J 7 bases; nucleotides not matched to a gene: 10. Germline V gene lookup returns CDR1 SQVTM and CDR2 ANQGSEA. CDR3 length: 14 residues. The CDR3 sequence is CSVGANGQANEQFF. In DNA, the CDR3 is TGCAGCGTTGGGGCAAACGGACAGGCTAATGAGCAGTTCTTC.

This clonotype has more than one count but fewer than ten. The chain links TRBV12-3 or TRBV12-4 to TRBJ1-2; weak D call: TRBD1 (6 bases). V shed 5 bases and J shed 3 bases, with 10 bases lying between them. The CDR3 is 13 residues long. The CDR3 spells CASSPWTDYGYTF. CDR3 sequence (DNA): TGTGCCAGCAGTCCCTGGACAGACTATGGCTACACCTTC.

V usage is TRBV18 and J usage is TRBJ2-3; the D gene is possibly TRBD1 (7 bases). The CDR3 is 14 amino acids. The germline V and J ends were trimmed by 8 bases and 2 bases, with 14 bases remaining between them. Germline V gene lookup returns CDR1 KGHSH and CDR2 LQKENI. The CDR3 nucleotides are TGTGCCAGCGGAGGGGGACAGAACACAGATACGCAGTATTTT. The encoded protein is CASGGGQNTDTQYF.

A few counts support this clonotype. The V and J genes are TRBV6-5 and TRBJ2-1; tentatively, D is TRBD2 (6 bases). The germline V gene encodes CDR1 MNHEY and CDR2 SVGAGI. This CDR3 is built from 18 residues. The V gene lost 0 bases and the J gene lost 7 bases, with 22 bases spanning the gap. DNA of the CDR3: TGTGCCAGCAGTTACTCCGGGTTCAACGGGAGAATTGGAAATGAGCAGTTCTTC. This encodes CASSYSGFNGRIGNEQFF.

This clonotype was counted only a few times. The CDR3 loop reads CASSLEPPGRGGTDTQYF. CDR3 bases: TGTGCCAGCAGCTTAGAGCCCCCGGGGAGGGGGGGCACAGATACGCAGTATTTT. The rearrangement links TRBV7-8 to TRBJ2-3; TRBD2 is a possible D gene (7 bases). The CDR3 spans 18 residues. CDR1 and CDR2 from the germline V gene are SGHVS and FQNEAQ. Deletions cut 1 base from V and 1 base from J, with 18 bases between.

This clonotype appeared once. The chain uses TRBV20-1 and TRBJ2-1, with D perhaps given as TRBD1 or TRBD2 (5 bases each). V lost 1 base to trimming and J lost 11 bases, with 9 bases between them. Germline-derived CDR1 and CDR2 are DFQATT and SNEGSKA (reference sequence). This CDR3 has 11 amino acids. For the CDR3, the DNA is TGCAGTGCTAGAGTGGGGACGAAGCAGTTCTTC. Its translation is CSARVGTKQFF.

This chain uses TRBV7-2 with TRBJ2-3, with D perhaps TRBD2 (6 bases). Trimming removed 5 bases from V and 5 bases from J, with 11 bases in between. The CDR3 is 13 residues long. CDR1 and CDR2 (germline): SGHTA, FQGNSA. CDR3 coding DNA: TGTGCCAGCAGCGGAGGGCTCGTAGATACGCAGTATTTT. It encodes CASSGGLVDTQYF.

This clonotype was found a few times. The chain is built from TRBV28 and TRBJ2-3; 10 bases line up with TRBD2. Germline loops: CDR1 MDHEN, CDR2 SYDVKM. The CDR3 extends over 15 amino acids. With 4 bases clipped from V and 3 bases from J, the junction kept 4 bases outside the gene matches. The CDR3 here is CASSSPAGGTDTQYF. In DNA form, the CDR3 reads TGTGCCAGCAGTTCCCCAGCGGGGGGGACAGATACGCAGTATTTT. The full variable domain, in which reference TRBV28 and TRBJ2-3 provide the parts outside the CDR3, is DVKVTQSSRYLVKRTGEKVFLECVQDMDHENMFWYRQDPGLGLRLIYFSYDVKMKEKGDIPEGYSVSREKKERFSLILESASTNQTSMYLCASSSPAGGTDTQYFGPGTRLTVL.

This clonotype has a handful of counts. The chain links TRBV5-1 to TRBJ2-5; weak D call: TRBD2 (6 bases). This CDR3 region has 14 residues. Trimming removed 0 bases from V and 4 bases from J, with 10 bases in between. The germline gives CDR1 SGHRS, CDR2 YFSETQ. The CDR3 spells CASSLGRRGETQYF. The CDR3 coding sequence is TGCGCCAGCAGCTTGGGACGGAGGGGAGAGACCCAGTACTTC.

This clonotype has only a few counts. The genes are TRBV29-1 and TRBJ2-5, with D perhaps matching TRBD1 (5 bases). The CDR3 is 13 amino acids. The germline V gene has CDR1 SQVTM and CDR2 ANQGSEA. Trimming cost V 7 bases and J 1 base, with 13 bases left between them. CDR3 residues: CSARQPVQETQYF. As DNA, the CDR3 is TGCAGCGCTAGACAGCCCGTCCAAGAGACCCAGTACTTC.

This clonotype was observed a handful of times. The chain is built from TRBV5-1 and TRBJ1-1, with 9 nucleotides matching TRBD1. The trim removed 4 bases at V and 10 bases at J, leaving 20 bases unmatched. The CDR3 contains 17 residues. Looked up from germline, CDR1 is SGHRS and CDR2 is YFSETQ. CDR3 bases: TGCGCCAGCAGCCCCTTGACCGGGACAGGGCCCGTCAGGGGAGCTTTCTTT. Its translation: CASSPLTGTGPVRGAFF.

The chain has TRBV4-3 and TRBJ2-6; maybe TRBD1 (5 bases). V lost 0 bases to trimming and J lost 4 bases, with 10 bases between them. The germline V gene encodes CDR1 LGHNA and CDR2 YSLEER. This CDR3 comprises 16 residues. The CDR3 coding sequence is TGCGCCAGCAGCCAAGATCAGGGCACCGGGGCCAACGTCCTGACTTTC. Amino acid sequence: CASSQDQGTGANVLTF.

The J gene is TRBJ2-3, the V gene TRBV2, with D tentatively TRBD1 (5 bases). CDR3 length: 15 amino acids. The V gene lost 4 bases and the J gene lost 4 bases, with 15 bases spanning the gap. Germline V gene sequence: CDR1 SNHLY, CDR2 FYNNEI. The CDR3 protein is CASSGSGIFPDTQYF. CDR3 in DNA: TGTGCCAGCAGTGGGTCAGGGATTTTCCCAGATACGCAGTATTTT.

V and J are TRBV10-3 and TRBJ2-3; 7 bases are shared with TRBD2. Germline CDR1 is ENHRY and CDR2 is SYGVKD. Trimming took 6 bases from V and 2 from J; bases not matched to a gene: 5. This CDR3 spans 14 amino acids. The CDR3 sequence is CAIRERGYTDTQYF. CDR3 coding DNA: TGTGCCATCAGGGAGCGGGGCTACACAGATACGCAGTATTTT.

The rearrangement joins TRBV29-1 to TRBJ1-2; D perhaps matches TRBD1 (5 bases). The length of the CDR3 is 10 residues. Germline lookup yields CDR1 SQVTM and CDR2 ANQGSEA. The V end was cut by 7 bases, the J end by 8 bases, with 11 bases between. This CDR3 is CSAQGEGYTF. In DNA, the CDR3 is TGCAGCGCCCAAGGGGAAGGCTACACCTTC. Supplemented by reference TRBV29-1 and TRBJ1-2, the full variable domain reads SAVISQKPSRDICQRGTSLTIQCQVDSQVTMMFWYRQQPGQSLTLIATANQGSEATYESGFVIDKFPISRPNLTFSTLTVSNMSPEDSSIYLCSAQGEGYTFGSGTRLTVV.

As concerns this clonotype: The CDR3 carries no conserved terminal phenylalanine or tryptophan, so it likely arises from a read error. This chain links TRBV12-3 or TRBV12-4 with TRBJ1-2; D gene uncertain. The CDR3 loop spans 11 amino acids. V gave up 5 bases and J gave up 4 bases, with 5 bases separating them. The CDR3 DNA is TGTGCCAGCAGTCGGGCCTATGGCTACACCTAC. Protein product: CASSRAYGYTY.

The chain combines TRBV5-5 with TRBJ2-3; D is possibly TRBD1 (6 bases). Germline CDR1 SGHKS, CDR2 YYEKEE (reference sequence). The CDR3 runs to 16 residues. Trimming left V 4 bases short and J 1 base short, with 16 bases between. The CDR3 DNA sequence: TGTGCCAGCAGCCCTCGGACAGCTCGGGGCACAGATACGCAGTATTTT. Translated: CASSPRTARGTDTQYF. The complete variable domain, with remaining parts taken from reference TRBV5-5 and TRBJ2-3, reads DAGVTQSPTHLIKTRGQQVTLRCSPISGHKSVSWYQQVLGQGPQFIFQYYEKEERGRGNFPDRFSARQFPNYSSELNVNALLLGDSALYLCASSPRTARGTDTQYFGPGTRLTVL.